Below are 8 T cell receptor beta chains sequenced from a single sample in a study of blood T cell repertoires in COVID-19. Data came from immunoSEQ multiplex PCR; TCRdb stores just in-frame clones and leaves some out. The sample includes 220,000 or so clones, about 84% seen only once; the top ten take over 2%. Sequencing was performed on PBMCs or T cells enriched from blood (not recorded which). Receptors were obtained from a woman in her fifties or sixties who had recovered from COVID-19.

DNA of the CDR3: TGTGCCAGCAGCCAAGTCGACAGGGGGCCGGGTGGCTACACCTTC. Its protein is CASSQVDRGPGGYTF. V and J are TRBV4-2 and TRBJ1-2, with 10 bases that match TRBD1. This CDR3 contains 15 residues. V lost 1 base and J lost 7; bases outside the gene matches: 6. The germline CDR1 and CDR2 sequences are LGHNA and YNFKEQ.

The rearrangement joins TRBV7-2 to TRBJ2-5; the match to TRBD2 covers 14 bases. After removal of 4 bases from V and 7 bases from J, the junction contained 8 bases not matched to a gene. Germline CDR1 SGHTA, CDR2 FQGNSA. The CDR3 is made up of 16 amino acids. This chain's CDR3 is CASSSRLAGGGRTQYF. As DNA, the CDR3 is TGTGCCAGCAGCTCCCGACTAGCGGGGGGGGGAAGGACCCAGTACTTC. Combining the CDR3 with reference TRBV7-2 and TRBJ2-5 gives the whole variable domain GAGVSQSPSNKVTEKGKDVELRCDPISGHTALYWYRQSLGQGLEFLIYFQGNSAPDKSGLPSDRFSAERTGGSVSTLTIQRTQQEDSAVYLCASSSRLAGGGRTQYFGPGTRLLVL.

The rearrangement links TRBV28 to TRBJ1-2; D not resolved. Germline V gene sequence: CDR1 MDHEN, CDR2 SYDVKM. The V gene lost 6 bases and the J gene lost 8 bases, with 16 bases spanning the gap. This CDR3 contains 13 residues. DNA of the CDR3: TGTGCCAGCAGCCCCAGCGTTCTTCCCGGCTACACCTTC. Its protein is CASSPSVLPGYTF.

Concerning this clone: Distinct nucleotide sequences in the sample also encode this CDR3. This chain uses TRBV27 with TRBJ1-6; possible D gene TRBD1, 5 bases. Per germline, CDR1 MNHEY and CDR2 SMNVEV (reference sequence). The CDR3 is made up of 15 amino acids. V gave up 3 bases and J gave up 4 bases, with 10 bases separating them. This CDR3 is CASSFRDSYNSPLHF. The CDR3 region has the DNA TGTGCCAGCAGTTTCCGTGACAGTTATAATTCACCCCTCCACTTT.

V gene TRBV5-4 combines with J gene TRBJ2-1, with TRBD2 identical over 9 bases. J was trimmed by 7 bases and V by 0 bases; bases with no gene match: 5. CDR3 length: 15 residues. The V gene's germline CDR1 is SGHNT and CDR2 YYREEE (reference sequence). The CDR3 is CASSLVVAGENEQFF. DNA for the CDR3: TGTGCCAGCAGCTTGGTGGTAGCGGGGGAAAATGAGCAGTTCTTC. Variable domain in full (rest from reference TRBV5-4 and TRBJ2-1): ETGVTQSPTHLIKTRGQQVTLRCSSQSGHNTVSWYQQALGQGPQFIFQYYREEENGRGNFPPRFSGLQFPNYSSELNVNALELDDSALYLCASSLVVAGENEQFFGPGTRLTVL.

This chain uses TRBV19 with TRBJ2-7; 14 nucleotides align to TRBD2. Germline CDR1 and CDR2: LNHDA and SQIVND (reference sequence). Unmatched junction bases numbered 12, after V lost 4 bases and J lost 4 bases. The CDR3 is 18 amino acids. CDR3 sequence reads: CASSTHHPGLAGVYEQYF. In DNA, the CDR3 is TGTGCCAGTAGTACCCACCACCCGGGACTAGCGGGAGTATACGAGCAGTACTTC. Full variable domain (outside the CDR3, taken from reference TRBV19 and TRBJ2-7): DGGITQSPKYLFRKEGQNVTLSCEQNLNHDAMYWYRQDPGQGLRLIYYSQIVNDFQKGDIAEGYSVSREKKESFPLTVTSAQKNPTAFYLCASSTHHPGLAGVYEQYFGPGTRLTVT.

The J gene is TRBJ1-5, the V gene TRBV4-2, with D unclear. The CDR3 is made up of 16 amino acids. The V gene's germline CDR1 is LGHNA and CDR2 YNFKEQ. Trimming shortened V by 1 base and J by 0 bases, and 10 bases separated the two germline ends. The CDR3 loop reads CASSQVRLYSNQPQHF. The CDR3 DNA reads TGTGCCAGCAGCCAAGTCAGGTTGTATAGCAATCAGCCCCAGCATTTT.

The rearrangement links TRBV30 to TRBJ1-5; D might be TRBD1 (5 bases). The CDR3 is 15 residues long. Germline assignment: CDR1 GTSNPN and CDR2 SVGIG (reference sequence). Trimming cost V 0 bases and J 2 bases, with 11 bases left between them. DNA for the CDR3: TGTGCCTGGAGTGTACGGGGGAGGGGCAATCAGCCCCAGCATTTT. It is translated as CAWSVRGRGNQPQHF.